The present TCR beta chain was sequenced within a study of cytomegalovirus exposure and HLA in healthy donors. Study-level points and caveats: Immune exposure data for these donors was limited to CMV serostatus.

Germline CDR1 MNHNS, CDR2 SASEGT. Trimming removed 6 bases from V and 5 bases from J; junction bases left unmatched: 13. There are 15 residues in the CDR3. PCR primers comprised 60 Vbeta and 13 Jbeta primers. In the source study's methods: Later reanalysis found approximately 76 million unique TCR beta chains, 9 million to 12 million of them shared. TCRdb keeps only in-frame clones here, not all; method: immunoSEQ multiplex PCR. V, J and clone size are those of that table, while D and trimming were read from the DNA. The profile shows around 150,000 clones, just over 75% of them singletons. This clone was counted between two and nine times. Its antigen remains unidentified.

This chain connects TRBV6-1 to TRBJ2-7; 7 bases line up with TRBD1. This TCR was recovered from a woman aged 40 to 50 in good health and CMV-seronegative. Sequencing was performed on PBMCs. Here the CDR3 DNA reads TGTGCCAGCAGCCACAGGGTCCAAGGGGGCGACGAGCAGTACTTC. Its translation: CASSHRVQGGDEQYF.